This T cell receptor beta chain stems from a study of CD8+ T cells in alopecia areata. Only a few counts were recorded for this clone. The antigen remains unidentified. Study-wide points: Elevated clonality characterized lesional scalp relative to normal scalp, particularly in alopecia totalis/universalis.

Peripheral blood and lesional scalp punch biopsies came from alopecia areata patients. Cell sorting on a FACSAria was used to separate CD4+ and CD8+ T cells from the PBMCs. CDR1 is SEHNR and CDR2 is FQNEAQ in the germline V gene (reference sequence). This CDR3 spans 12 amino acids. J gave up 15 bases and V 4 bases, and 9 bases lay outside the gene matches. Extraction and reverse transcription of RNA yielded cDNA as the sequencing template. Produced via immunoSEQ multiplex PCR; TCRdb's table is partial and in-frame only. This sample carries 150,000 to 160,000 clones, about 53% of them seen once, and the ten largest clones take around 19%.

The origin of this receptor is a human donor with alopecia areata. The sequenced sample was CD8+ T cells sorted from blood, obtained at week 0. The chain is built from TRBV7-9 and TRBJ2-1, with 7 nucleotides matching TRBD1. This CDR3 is CASSSDRASRFF. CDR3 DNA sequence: TGTGCCAGCAGCTCCGACAGGGCTTCGAGGTTCTTC. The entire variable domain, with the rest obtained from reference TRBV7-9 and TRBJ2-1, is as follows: DTGVSQNPRHKITKRGQNVTFRCDPISEHNRLYWYRQTLGQGPEFLTYFQNEAQLEKSRLLSDRFSAERPKGSFSTLEIQRTEQGDSAMYLCASSSDRASRFFGPGTRLTVL.